This paragraph covers one T cell receptor beta chain sequence. This entry comes from a study of blood T cell repertoires in COVID-19. Study as a whole: Some COVID-19 samples were acute and others convalescent; all came from the United States, Italy and Spain.

V lost 5 bases to trimming and J lost 5 bases; unmatched junction nucleotides: 15. The CDR3 runs 16 residues. The data were produced by immunoSEQ multiplex PCR, yet TCRdb's version contains in-frame clones alone and is incomplete. The sample gives 250,000 to 400,000 clones, around 90% of which show up once; 2.6% is in the top ten. The sequenced material came from PBMCs or T cells enriched from blood (not recorded which). This sequence joins TRBV6-7 and TRBJ2-7; 7 bases agree with TRBD2. TRBV6-7 is an ORF for which the function is uncertain. This clonotype was obtained from a man aged 60-69 years who had recovered from COVID-19. The CDR3 DNA follows: TGTGCCAGCAGTCTGACGCCTTCGCGGGGGTTGGACGAGCAGTACTTC. Residues: CASSLTPSRGLDEQYF.